This TCR beta chain was sequenced during a study of cytomegalovirus exposure and HLA in healthy donors. Study in general: The approximately 100 million unique TCR beta sequences, from around 200 million T cells, were found by an earlier analysis. The study, taken as a whole, reports: Earlier analysis yielded a pattern in which most TCR beta V segments were productive about 90% or about 30% of the time. TCR beta chain V- and J-gene trimming was linked, in a later analysis, to a missense variant in DCLRE1C.

Each donor was healthy, and each was a bone marrow donor. Remarks on this clone: Its antigen is currently unknown.

After removal of 1 base from V and 9 bases from J, the junction contained 5 bases not matched to a gene. The CDR3 covers 15 residues. Germline V gives CDR1 MNHEY, CDR2 SMNVEV (reference sequence). Both 60 Vbeta primers and 13 Jbeta primers went into the PCR. TCRdb's copy holds only in-frame clones and misses some; the assay was immunoSEQ multiplex PCR. Of more than 140,000 clones listed, 60% to 80% are singletons. The sequenced sample consisted of PBMCs. The clonotype originates from a male donor in good health and CMV-seronegative. The chain has TRBV27 and TRBJ2-1; 11 bases map to TRBD2. This CDR3 is CASSLLLAGVVEQFF. CDR3 nucleotides: TGTGCCAGCAGTTTATTACTAGCGGGAGTGGTTGAGCAGTTCTTC.